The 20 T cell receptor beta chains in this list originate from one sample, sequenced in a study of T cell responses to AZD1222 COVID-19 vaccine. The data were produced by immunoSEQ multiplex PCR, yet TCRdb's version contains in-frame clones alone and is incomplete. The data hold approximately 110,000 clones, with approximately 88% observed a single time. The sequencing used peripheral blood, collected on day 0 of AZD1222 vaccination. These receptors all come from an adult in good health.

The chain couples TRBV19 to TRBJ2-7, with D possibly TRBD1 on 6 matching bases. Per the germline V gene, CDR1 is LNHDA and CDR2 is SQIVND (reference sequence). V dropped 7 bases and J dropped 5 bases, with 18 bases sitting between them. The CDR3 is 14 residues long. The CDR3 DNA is TGTGCCAGTACCGACCGCCAGGGGAAAAACGAGCAGTACTTC. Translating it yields CASTDRQGKNEQYF.

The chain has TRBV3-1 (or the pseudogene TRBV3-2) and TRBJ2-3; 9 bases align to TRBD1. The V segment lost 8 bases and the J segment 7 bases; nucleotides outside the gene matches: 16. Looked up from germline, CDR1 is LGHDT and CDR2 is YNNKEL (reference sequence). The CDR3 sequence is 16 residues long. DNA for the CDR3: TGTGCCAGCTCCCATTTAACAGGGGGCGGCCGGCATACGCAGTATTTT. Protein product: CASSHLTGGGRHTQYF.

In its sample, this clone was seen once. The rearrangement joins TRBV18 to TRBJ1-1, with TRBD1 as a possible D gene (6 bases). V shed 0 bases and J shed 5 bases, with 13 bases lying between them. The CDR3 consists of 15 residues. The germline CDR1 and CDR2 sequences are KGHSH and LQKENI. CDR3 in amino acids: CASSPPGQGWTEAFF. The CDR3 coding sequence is TGTGCCAGCTCACCACCGGGGCAGGGGTGGACTGAAGCTTTCTTT.

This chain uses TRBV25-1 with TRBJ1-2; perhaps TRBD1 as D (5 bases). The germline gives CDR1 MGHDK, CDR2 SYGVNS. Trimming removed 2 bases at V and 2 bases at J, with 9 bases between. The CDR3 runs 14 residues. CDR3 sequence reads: CASSEGEGNYGYTF. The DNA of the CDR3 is TGTGCCAGCAGTGAAGGCGAGGGGAACTATGGCTACACCTTC.

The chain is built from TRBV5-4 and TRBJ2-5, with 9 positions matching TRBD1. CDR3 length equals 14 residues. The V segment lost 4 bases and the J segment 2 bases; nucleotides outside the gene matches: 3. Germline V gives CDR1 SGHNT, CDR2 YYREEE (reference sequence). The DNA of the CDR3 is TGTGCCAGCAGCCAACAGGGGGCTCAAGAGACCCAGTACTTC. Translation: CASSQQGAQETQYF. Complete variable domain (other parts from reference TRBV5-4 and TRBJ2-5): ETGVTQSPTHLIKTRGQQVTLRCSSQSGHNTVSWYQQALGQGPQFIFQYYREEENGRGNFPPRFSGLQFPNYSSELNVNALELDDSALYLCASSQQGAQETQYFGPGTRLLVL.

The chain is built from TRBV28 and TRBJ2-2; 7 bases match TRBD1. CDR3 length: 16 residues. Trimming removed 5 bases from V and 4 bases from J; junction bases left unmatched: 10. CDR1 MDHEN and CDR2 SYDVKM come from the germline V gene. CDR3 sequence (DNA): TGTGCCAGCAGTCCTGCCCACAGGGGCCCCACCGGGGAGCTGTTTTTT. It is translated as CASSPAHRGPTGELFF.

CDR3: CASSYRDSDGPQHF. CDR3 sequence (DNA): TGTGCCAGCTCATACCGGGACAGTGATGGGCCCCAGCATTTT. The rearrangement uses TRBV18 and TRBJ1-5; 7 positions agree with TRBD1. This CDR3 has 14 residues. Germline V gene lookup returns CDR1 KGHSH and CDR2 LQKENI. The trim removed 5 bases at V and 9 bases at J, leaving 10 bases unmatched. Full variable domain (outside the CDR3, taken from reference TRBV18 and TRBJ1-5): NAGVMQNPRHLVRRRGQEARLRCSPMKGHSHVYWYRQLPEEGLKFMVYLQKENIIDESGMPKERFSAEFPKEGPSILRIQQVVRGDSAAYFCASSYRDSDGPQHFGDGTRLSIL.

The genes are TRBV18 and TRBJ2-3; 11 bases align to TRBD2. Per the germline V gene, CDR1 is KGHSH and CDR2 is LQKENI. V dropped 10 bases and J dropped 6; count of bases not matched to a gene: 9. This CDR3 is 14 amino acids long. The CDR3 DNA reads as TGTGCCACCCAACTAGCGGGAGACCGGGATACGCAGTATTTT. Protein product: CATQLAGDRDTQYF.

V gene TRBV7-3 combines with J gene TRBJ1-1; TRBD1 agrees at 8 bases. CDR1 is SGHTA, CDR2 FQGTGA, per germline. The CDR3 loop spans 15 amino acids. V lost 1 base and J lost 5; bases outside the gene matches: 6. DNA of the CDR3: TGTGCCAGCAGCTTAAGAGGGACAGGAAAAACTGAAGCTTTCTTT. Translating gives CASSLRGTGKTEAFF.

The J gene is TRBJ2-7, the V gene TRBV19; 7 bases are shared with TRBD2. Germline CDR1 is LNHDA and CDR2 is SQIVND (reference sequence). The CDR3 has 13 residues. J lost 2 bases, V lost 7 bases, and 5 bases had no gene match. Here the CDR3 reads CASNLAATYEQYF. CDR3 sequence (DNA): TGTGCCAGTAACCTAGCGGCTACCTACGAGCAGTACTTC. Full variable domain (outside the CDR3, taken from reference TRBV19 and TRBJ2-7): DGGITQSPKYLFRKEGQNVTLSCEQNLNHDAMYWYRQDPGQGLRLIYYSQIVNDFQKGDIAEGYSVSREKKESFPLTVTSAQKNPTAFYLCASNLAATYEQYFGPGTRLTVT.

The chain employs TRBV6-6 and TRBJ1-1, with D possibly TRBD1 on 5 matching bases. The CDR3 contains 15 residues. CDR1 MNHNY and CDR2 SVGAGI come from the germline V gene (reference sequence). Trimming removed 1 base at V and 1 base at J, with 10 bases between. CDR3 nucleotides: TGTGCCAGCAGTTACTTAGGCAGGGAGAACACTGAAGCTTTCTTT. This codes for CASSYLGRENTEAFF.

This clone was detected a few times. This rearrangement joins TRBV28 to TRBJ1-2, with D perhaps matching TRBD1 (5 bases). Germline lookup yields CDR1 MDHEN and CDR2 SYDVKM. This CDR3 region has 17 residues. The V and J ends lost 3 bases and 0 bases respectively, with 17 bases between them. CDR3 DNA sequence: TGTGCCAGCAGTTTGGAGAGGGGCACAATTTCTAACTATGGCTACACCTTC. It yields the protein CASSLERGTISNYGYTF.

This chain's CDR3 is CASSITGPNQPQHF. In DNA, the CDR3 is TGTGCCAGTAGTATAACTGGTCCCAATCAGCCCCAGCATTTT. The rearrangement uses TRBV19 and TRBJ1-5; unclear D gene. The V gene lost 2 bases and the J gene lost 3 bases, with 8 bases spanning the gap. From germline, CDR1 is LNHDA and CDR2 SQIVND (reference sequence). The CDR3 covers 14 residues.

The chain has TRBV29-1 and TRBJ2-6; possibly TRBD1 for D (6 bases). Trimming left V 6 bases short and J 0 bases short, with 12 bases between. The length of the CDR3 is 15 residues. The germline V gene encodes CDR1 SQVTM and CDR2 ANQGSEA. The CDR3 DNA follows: TGCAGCGTCAAGGGACAATTCTCTGGGGCCAACGTCCTGACTTTC. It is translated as CSVKGQFSGANVLTF.

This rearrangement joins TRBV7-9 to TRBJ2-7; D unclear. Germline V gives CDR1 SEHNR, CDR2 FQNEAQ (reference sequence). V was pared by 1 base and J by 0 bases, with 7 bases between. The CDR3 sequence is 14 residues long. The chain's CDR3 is CASSLEDLSYEQYF. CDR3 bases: TGTGCCAGCAGCTTAGAGGACCTCTCCTACGAGCAGTACTTC.

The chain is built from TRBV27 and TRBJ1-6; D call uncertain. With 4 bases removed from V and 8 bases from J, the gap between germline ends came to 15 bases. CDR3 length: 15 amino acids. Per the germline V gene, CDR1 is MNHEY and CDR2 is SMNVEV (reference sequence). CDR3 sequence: CASSSFQVRDSPLHF. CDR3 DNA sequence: TGTGCCAGCAGTTCATTCCAGGTGCGGGATTCACCCCTCCACTTT.

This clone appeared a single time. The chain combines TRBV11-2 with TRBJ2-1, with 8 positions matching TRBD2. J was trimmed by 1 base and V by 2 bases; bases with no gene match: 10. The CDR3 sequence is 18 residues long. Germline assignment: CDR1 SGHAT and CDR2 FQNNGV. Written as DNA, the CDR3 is TGTGCCAGCAGCTTAACTGGGTTAGCGGGGATTTCCTACAATGAGCAGTTCTTC. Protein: CASSLTGLAGISYNEQFF.

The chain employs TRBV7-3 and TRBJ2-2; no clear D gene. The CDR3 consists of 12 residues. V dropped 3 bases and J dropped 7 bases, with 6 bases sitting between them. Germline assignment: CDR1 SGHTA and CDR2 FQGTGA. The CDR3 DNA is TGTGCCAGCAGCTTTTTAGGCGGGGAGCTGTTTTTT. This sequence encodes CASSFLGGELFF.

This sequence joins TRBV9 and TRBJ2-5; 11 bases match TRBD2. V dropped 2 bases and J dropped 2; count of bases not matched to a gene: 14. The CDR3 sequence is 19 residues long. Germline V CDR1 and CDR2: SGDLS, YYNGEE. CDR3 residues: CASSVGTSGRLGGQETQYF. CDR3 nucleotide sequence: TGTGCCAGCAGCGTCGGAACTAGCGGGAGATTAGGAGGGCAAGAGACCCAGTACTTC.

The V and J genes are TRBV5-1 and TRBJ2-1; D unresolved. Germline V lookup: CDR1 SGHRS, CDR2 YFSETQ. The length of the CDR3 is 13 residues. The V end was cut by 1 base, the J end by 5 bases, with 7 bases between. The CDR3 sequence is CASSLWSDNEQFF. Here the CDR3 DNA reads TGCGCCAGCAGCTTGTGGTCCGACAATGAGCAGTTCTTC.